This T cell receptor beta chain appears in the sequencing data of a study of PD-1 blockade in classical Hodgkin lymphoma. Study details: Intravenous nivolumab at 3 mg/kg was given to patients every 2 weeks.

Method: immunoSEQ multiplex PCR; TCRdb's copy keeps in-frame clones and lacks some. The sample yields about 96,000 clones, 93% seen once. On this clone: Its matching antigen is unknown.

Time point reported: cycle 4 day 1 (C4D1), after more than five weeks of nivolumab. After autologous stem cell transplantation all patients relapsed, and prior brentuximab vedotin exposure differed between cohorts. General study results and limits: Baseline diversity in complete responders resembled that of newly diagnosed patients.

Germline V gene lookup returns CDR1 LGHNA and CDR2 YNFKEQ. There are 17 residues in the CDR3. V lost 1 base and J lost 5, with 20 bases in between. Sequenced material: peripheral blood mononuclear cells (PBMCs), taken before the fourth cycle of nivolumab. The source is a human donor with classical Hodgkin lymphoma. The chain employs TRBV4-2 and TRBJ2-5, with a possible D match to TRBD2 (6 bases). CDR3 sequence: CASSQVSIGGPQETQYF. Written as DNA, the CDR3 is TGTGCCAGCAGCCAAGTTTCGATCGGAGGGCCTCAGGAGACCCAGTACTTC.